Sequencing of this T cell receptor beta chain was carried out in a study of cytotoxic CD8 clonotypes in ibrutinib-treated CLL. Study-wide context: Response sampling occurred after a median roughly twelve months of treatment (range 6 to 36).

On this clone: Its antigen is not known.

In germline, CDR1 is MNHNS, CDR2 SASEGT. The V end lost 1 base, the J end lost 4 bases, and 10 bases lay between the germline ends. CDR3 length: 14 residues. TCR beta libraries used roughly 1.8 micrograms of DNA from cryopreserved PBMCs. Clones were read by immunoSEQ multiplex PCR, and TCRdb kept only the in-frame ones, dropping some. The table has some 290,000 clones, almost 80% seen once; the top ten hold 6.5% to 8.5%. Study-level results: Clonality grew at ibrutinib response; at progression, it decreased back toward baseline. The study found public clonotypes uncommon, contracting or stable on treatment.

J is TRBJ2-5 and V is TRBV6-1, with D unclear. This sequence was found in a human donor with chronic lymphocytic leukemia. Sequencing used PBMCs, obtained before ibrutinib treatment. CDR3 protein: CASSEVAWSETQYF. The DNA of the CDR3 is TGTGCCAGCAGTGAAGTGGCATGGTCAGAGACCCAGTACTTC.